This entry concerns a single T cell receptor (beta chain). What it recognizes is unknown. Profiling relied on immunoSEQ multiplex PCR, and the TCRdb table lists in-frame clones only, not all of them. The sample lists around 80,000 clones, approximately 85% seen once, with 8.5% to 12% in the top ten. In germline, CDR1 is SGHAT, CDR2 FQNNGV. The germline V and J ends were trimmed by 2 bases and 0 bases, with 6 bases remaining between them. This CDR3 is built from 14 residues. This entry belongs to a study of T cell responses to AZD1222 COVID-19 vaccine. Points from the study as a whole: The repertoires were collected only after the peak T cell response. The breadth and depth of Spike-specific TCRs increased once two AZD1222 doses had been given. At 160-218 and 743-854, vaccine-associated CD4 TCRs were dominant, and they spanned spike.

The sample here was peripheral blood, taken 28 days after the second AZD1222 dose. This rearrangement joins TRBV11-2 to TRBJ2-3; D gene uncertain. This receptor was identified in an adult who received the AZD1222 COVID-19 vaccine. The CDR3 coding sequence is TGTGCCAGCAGCTTACTATCTAGCACAGATACGCAGTATTTT. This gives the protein CASSLLSSTDTQYF. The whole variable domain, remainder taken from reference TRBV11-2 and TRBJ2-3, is EAGVAQSPRYKIIEKRQSVAFWCNPISGHATLYWYQQILGQGPKLLIQFQNNGVVDDSQLPKDRFSAERLKGVDSTLKIQPAKLEDSAVYLCASSLLSSTDTQYFGPGTRLTVL.